Sequencing of this TCR beta chain was carried out in a study of T cell responses to AZD1222 COVID-19 vaccine. Measured with immunoSEQ multiplex PCR; TCRdb has only the in-frame clones, and not every one. In the table there are 120,000 or so clones, about 92% of which are singletons. Trimming shortened V by 1 base and J by 0 bases, and 13 bases separated the two germline ends. The CDR3 length is 16 residues. CDR1 SGDLS and CDR2 YYNGEE come from the germline V gene. Specimen: peripheral blood, collected on day 0 of AZD1222 vaccination. The receptor was isolated from an adult in good health. The chain links TRBV9 to TRBJ1-2; a possible D gene is TRBD1 (5 bases). DNA of the CDR3: TGTGCCAGCAGCGTATCGACCGGGGGGACTAACTATGGCTACACCTTC. It specifies CASSVSTGGTNYGYTF. The full variable domain, completed using reference TRBV9 and TRBJ1-2, is DSGVTQTPKHLITATGQRVTLRCSPRSGDLSVYWYQQSLDQGLQFLIQYYNGEERAKGNILERFSAQQFPDLHSELNLSSLELGDSALYFCASSVSTGGTNYGYTFGSGTRLTVV.